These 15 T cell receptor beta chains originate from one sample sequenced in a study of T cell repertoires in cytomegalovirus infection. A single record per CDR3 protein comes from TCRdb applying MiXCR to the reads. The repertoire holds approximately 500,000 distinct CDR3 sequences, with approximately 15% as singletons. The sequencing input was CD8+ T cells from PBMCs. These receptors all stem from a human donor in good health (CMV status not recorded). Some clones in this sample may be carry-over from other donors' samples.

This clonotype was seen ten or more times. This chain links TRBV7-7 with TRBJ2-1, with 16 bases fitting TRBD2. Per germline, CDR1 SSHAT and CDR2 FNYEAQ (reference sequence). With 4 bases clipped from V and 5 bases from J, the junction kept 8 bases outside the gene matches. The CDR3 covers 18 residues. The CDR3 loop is CASSSGLAGGLPNNEQFF. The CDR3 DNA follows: TGTGCCAGCAGCTCGGGACTAGCGGGGGGGCTTCCGAACAATGAGCAGTTCTTC.

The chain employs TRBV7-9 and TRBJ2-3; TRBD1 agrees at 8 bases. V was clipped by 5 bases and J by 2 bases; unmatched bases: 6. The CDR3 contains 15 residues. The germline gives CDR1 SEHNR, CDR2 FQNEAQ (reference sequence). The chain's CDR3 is CASSPRTGPTDTQYF. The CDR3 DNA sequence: TGTGCCAGCAGCCCAAGGACAGGGCCCACAGATACGCAGTATTTT.

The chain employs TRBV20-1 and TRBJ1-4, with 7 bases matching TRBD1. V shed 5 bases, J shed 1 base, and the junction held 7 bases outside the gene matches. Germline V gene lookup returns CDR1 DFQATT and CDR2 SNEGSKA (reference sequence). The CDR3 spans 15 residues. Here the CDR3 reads CSASDRALTNEKLFF. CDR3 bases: TGCAGTGCTTCCGACAGGGCTTTAACTAATGAAAAACTGTTTTTT.

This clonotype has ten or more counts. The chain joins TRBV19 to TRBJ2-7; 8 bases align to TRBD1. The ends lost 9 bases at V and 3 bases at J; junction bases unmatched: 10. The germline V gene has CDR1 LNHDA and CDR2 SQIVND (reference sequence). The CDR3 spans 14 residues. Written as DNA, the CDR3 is TGTGCCAGCAGCGCAGCAGGGGGCAGCTACGAGCAGTACTTC. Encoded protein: CASSAAGGSYEQYF.

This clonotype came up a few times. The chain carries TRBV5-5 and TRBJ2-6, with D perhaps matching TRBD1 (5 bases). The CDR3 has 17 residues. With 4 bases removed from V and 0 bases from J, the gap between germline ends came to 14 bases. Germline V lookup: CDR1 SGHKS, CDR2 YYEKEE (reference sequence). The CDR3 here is CASSRGFALSGANVLTF. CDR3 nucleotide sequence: TGTGCCAGCAGCAGGGGATTTGCCCTCTCTGGGGCCAACGTCCTGACTTTC.

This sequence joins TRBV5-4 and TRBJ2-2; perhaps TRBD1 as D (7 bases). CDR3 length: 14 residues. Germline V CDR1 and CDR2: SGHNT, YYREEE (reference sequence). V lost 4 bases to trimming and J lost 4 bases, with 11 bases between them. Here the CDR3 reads CASSDREATGELFF. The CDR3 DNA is TGTGCCAGCAGCGACAGGGAGGCCACCGGGGAGCTGTTTTTT.

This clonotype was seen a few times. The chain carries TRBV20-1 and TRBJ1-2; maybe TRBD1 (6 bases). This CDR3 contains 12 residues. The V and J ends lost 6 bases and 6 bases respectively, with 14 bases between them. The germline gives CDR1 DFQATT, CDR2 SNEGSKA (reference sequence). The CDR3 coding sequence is TGCAGTGCCGCCGGGGGCCTGCATGGCTACACCTTC. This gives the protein CSAAGGLHGYTF.

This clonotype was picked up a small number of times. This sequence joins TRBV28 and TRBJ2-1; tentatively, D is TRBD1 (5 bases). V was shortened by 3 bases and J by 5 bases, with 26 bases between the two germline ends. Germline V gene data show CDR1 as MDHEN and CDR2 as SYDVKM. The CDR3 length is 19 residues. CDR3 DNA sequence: TGTGCCAGCAGTTTGGTCAGGGCCTCAACCGGGCCTCGGGACAATGAGCAGTTCTTC. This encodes CASSLVRASTGPRDNEQFF.

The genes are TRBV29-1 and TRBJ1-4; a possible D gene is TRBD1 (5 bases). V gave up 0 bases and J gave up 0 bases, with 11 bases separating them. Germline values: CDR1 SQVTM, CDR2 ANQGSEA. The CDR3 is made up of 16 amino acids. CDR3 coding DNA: TGCAGCGTTGAAGATCGGGACGGTCCAACTAATGAAAAACTGTTTTTT. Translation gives CSVEDRDGPTNEKLFF.

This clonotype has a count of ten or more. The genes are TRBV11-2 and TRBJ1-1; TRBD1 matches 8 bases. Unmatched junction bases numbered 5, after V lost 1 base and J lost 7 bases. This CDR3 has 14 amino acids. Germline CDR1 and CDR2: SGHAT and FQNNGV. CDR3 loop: CASSLGGQVVEAFF. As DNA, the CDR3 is TGTGCCAGCAGCTTAGGGGGACAGGTTGTTGAAGCTTTCTTT.

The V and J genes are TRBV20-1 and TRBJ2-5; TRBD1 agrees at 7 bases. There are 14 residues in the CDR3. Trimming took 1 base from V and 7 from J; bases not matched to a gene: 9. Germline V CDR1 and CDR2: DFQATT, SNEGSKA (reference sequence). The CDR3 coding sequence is TGCAGTGCTAGAGTGACAGGGTTTGGGTTGACCCAGTACTTC. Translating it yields CSARVTGFGLTQYF.

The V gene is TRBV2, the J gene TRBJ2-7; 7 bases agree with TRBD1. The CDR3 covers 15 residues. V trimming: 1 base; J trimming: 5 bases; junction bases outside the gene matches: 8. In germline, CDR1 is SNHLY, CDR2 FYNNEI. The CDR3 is CASSEGTGVIHEQYF. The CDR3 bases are TGTGCCAGCAGTGAAGGGACAGGAGTTATCCACGAGCAGTACTTC.

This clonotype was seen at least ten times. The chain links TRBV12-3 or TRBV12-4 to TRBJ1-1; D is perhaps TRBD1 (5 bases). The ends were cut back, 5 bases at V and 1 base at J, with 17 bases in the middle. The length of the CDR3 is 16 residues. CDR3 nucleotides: TGTGCCAGCAGTCCTCGACAGAAAGGGAAGAACACTGAAGCTTTCTTT. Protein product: CASSPRQKGKNTEAFF.

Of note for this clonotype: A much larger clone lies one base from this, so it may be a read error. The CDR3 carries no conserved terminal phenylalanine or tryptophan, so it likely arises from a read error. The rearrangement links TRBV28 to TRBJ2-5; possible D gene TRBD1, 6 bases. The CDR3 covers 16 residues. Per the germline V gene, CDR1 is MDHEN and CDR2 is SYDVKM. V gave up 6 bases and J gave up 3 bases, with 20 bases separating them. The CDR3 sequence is CASSPHEGGPKETQYL. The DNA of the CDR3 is TGTGCCAGCAGCCCTCATGAAGGGGGACCAAAAGAGACCCAGTACCTC.

The DNA of the CDR3 is TGTGCCAGCAGCTTACGGGGCCGAAGCTCCTACGAGCAGTACTTC. Its protein is CASSLRGRSSYEQYF. The chain carries TRBV7-9 and TRBJ2-7, with D tentatively TRBD1 or TRBD2 (5 bases each). The ends were cut back, 2 bases at V and 0 bases at J, with 11 bases in the middle. Per the germline V gene, CDR1 is SEHNR and CDR2 is FQNEAQ (reference sequence). This CDR3 has 15 amino acids.